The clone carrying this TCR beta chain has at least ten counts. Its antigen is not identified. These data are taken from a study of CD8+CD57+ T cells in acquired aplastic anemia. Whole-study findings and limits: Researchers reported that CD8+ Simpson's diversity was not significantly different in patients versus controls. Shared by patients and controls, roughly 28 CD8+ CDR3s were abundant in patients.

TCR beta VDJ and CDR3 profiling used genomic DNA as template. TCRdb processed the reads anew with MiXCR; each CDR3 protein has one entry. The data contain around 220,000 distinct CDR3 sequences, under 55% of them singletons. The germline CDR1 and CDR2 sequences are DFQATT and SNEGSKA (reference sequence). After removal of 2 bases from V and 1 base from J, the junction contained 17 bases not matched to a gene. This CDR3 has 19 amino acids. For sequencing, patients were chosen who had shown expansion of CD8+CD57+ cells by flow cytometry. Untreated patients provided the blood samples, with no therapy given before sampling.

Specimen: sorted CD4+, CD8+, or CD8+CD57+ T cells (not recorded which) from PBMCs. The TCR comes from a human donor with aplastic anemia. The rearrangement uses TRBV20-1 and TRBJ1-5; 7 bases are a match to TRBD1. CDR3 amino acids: CSARTPGAGGWSSNQPQHF. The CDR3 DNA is TGCAGTGCTAGAACCCCTGGGGCAGGGGGTTGGAGCAGCAATCAGCCCCAGCATTTT.